This T cell receptor (beta chain) was retrieved from a study of blood T cell repertoires in COVID-19. Looked up from germline, CDR1 is MDHEN and CDR2 is SYDVKM. The CDR3 length is 14 residues. The junction had 10 bases not matched to a gene; V was cut back by 5 bases and J by 7 bases. Clones were sequenced by immunoSEQ multiplex PCR, and TCRdb holds only the in-frame ones, with some missing. The sample holds 250,000 to 350,000 clones, around 85% seen once. The rearrangement links TRBV28 to TRBJ1-2; 7 bases agree with TRBD1. This sequence originates from a woman aged 50 to 60 with active or convalescent COVID-19. Sequenced sample: peripheral blood. The CDR3 nucleotides are TGTGCCAGCAGTGACGGACAGGTCTTTGGTGGCTACACCTTC. The encoded protein is CASSDGQVFGGYTF.